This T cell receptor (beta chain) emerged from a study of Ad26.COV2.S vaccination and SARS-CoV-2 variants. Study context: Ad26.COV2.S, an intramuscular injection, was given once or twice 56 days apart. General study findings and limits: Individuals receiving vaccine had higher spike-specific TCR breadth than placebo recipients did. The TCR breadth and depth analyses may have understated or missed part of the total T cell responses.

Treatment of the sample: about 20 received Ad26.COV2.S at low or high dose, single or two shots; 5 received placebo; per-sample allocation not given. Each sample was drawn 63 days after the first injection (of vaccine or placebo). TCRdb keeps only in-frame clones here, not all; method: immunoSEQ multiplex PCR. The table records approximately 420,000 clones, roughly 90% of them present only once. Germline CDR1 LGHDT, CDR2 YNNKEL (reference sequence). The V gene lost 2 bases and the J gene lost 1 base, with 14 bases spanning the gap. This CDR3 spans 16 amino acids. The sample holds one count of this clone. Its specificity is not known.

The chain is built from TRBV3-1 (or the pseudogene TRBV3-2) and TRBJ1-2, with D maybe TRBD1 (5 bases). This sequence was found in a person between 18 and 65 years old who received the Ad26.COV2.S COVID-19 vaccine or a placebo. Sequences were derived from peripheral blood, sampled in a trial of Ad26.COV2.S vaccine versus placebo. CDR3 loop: CASSQWGGDFNYGYTF. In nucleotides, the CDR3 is TGTGCCAGCAGCCAATGGGGGGGAGACTTTAACTATGGCTACACCTTC.